This T cell receptor (beta chain) stems from a study of early T cells in non-severe SARS-CoV-2 infection. Study-wide context: Sequencing of bulk RNA from unsorted whole blood was done, without chain pairing.

This clonotype was observed a few times. Its antigen is not known. Attachment of unique molecular identifiers to individual cDNA molecules was performed. TCRdb independently ran MiXCR on the 5' RACE reads; one entry per CDR3 protein. This table holds tens of thousands of distinct CDR3 sequences, less than 11% found once. Overall study results and limits: Missing private and CD4 specificities, VDJdb matching favored anti-spike CD8 responses.

V lost 4 bases to trimming and J lost 1 base, with 7 bases between them. This CDR3 region has 13 residues. The germline V gene has CDR1 SGHTA and CDR2 FQGTGA. The rearrangement uses TRBV7-3 and TRBJ2-5; D remains ambiguous. Material: whole blood, obtained at baseline. This sequence originates from an adult who was a healthcare worker with PCR-confirmed SARS-CoV-2 infection or an uninfected control (not recorded which). The CDR3 nucleotides read TGTGCCAGCAGCTATACTCCCCAAGAGACCCAGTACTTC. This gives the protein CASSYTPQETQYF.